This T cell receptor (beta chain) emerged from a study of T cells in tuberculosis. Time point denoted: new active TB diagnosis, blood taken before or within 7 days of starting treatment. Only in-frame clones appear in the TCRdb table, and some are missing; sequencing was by immunoSEQ multiplex PCR. The sample lists about 30,000 clones, about 91% occurring once. In germline, CDR1 is SGHNT, CDR2 YYREEE (reference sequence). V gave up 2 bases and J gave up 5 bases; unmatched junction bases: 8. The CDR3 length is 15 residues. The TCR comes from an adult with tuberculosis. This sample comprised PBMCs, obtained at tuberculosis diagnosis. The chain has TRBV5-4 and TRBJ2-3; 7 bases are a match to TRBD1. CDR3 amino acids: CASSFRQGVRDTQYF. The CDR3 DNA sequence: TGTGCCAGCAGCTTTCGACAGGGAGTGAGAGATACGCAGTATTTT.